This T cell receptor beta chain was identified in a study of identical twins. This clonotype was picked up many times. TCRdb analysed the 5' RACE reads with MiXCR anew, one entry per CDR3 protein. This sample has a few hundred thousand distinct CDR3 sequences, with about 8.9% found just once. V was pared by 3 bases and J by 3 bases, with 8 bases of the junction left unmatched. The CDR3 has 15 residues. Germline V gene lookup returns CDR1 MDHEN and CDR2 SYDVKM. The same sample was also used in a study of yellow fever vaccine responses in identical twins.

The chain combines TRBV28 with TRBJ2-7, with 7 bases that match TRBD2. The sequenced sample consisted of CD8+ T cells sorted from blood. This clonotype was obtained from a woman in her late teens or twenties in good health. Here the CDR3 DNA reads TGTGCCAGCAGTTTGAGCCTAGCGGAATACTACGAGCAGTACTTC. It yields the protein CASSLSLAEYYEQYF.